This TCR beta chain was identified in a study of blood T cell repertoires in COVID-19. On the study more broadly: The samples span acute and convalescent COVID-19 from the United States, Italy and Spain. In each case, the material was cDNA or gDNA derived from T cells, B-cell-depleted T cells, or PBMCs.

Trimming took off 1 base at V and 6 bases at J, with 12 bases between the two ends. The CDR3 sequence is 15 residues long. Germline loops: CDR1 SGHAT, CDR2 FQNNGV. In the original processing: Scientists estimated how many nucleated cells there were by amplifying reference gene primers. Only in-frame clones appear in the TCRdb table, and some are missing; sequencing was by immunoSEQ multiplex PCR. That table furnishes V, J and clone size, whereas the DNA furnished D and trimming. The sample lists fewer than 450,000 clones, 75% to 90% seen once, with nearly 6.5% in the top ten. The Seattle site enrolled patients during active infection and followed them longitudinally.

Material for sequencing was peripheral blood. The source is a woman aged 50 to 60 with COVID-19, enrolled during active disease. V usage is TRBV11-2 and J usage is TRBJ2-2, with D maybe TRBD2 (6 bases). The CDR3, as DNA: TGTGCCAGCAGCTTAGGAGGGCGGGGTCCCGGGGAGCTGTTTTTT. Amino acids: CASSLGGRGPGELFF.